This T cell receptor beta chain was found in a study of human T cells and chemical hapten exposure. About the research overall: The upper back received 0.01% DPC by patch testing, with results read at 6 days.

This clonotype occurred a few times. As yet, its antigen is unknown. Time point reported: patch test 2, 6 weeks after DPC sensitization. The treatment is: therapeutic diphenylcyclopropenone sensitization with weekly scalp DPC. In TCRdb, the RACE reads were re-called with MiXCR into one record per CDR3 protein. The repertoire includes tens of thousands of distinct CDR3 sequences, roughly 10% of them detected once, and approximately 5% sits in the top ten. Study observations and caveats: DPC sensitization left the count of TCRs above 1 in 1000 unchanged.

This clonotype was sampled from a woman aged 45-60 years with alopecia areata. Some clones in this sample may be carry-over from other donors' samples. The sequencing used whole blood, collected in connection with sensitization to the hapten diphenylcyclopropenone (DPC).

CDR3: CASSPGQGKNEKLFF. CDR3 nucleotide sequence: TGTGCCAGCAGTCCCGGACAGGGCAAGAATGAAAAACTGTTTTTT. The chain combines TRBV12-3 or TRBV12-4 with TRBJ1-4; TRBD1 aligns across 8 bases. Trimming cost V 5 bases and J 5 bases; bases outside gene matches: 7. The CDR3 is 15 residues long.